The next 31 T cell receptor beta chains were all read from a single sample in a study of cytomegalovirus exposure and HLA in healthy donors. The study ran its PCR with 60 Vbeta and 13 Jbeta primers. Repertoires were generated with immunoSEQ multiplex PCR, while TCRdb's copy carries only in-frame clones and drops some. Of about 150,000 clones listed, 70% to 80% were seen once; the top ten hold roughly 4%. Source material: PBMCs. Receptors were obtained from a woman in her forties in good health and CMV-seronegative.

The V and J genes are TRBV4-2 and TRBJ1-1; a possible D gene is TRBD1 (6 bases). The V gene's germline CDR1 is LGHNA and CDR2 YNFKEQ. The V end was cut by 4 bases, the J end by 3 bases, with 12 bases between. The CDR3 sequence is 14 residues long. The CDR3 spells CASSRGGRDTEAFF. The CDR3 coding sequence is TGTGCCAGCAGCCGGGGGGGGCGAGACACTGAAGCTTTCTTT.

This chain uses TRBV5-1 with TRBJ2-3, with 9 bases matching TRBD2. V lost 4 bases and J lost 2; bases outside the gene matches: 5. From germline, CDR1 is SGHRS and CDR2 YFSETQ. This CDR3 has 15 amino acids. CDR3 region: CASSAGGDSTDTQYF. The CDR3, as DNA: TGCGCCAGCAGCGCGGGGGGGGACTCCACAGATACGCAGTATTTT.

This clone showed up just a few times. The V gene is TRBV10-3, the J gene TRBJ2-5; D is possibly TRBD2 (5 bases). This CDR3 comprises 17 residues. With 6 bases removed from V and 0 bases from J, the gap between germline ends came to 20 bases. The germline V gene has CDR1 ENHRY and CDR2 SYGVKD. Written as DNA, the CDR3 is TGTGCCATCAGGGCCGGACTGAAGGAATCGTACCAAGAGACCCAGTACTTC. This sequence encodes CAIRAGLKESYQETQYF.

The chain recombines TRBV5-1 with TRBJ2-7; the match to TRBD1 covers 8 bases. J lost 11 bases, V lost 5 bases, and 18 bases had no gene match. This CDR3 is built from 15 residues. Germline values: CDR1 SGHRS, CDR2 YFSETQ. The CDR3 is CASSSTGTGIRREYF. The CDR3 DNA reads TGCGCCAGCAGTTCCACCGGGACAGGAATTCGACGAGAGTACTTC.

The chain joins TRBV27 to TRBJ2-5; 9 nucleotides align to TRBD2. The V segment lost 1 base and the J segment 5 bases; nucleotides outside the gene matches: 5. CDR1 is MNHEY and CDR2 is SMNVEV in the germline V gene (reference sequence). The CDR3 has 15 amino acids. In DNA form, the CDR3 reads TGTGCCAGCAGTTTATTGCGGGGGGGCTTGGAGACCCAGTACTTC. It encodes CASSLLRGGLETQYF.

The V gene is TRBV5-1, the J gene TRBJ2-1, with 11 positions matching TRBD2. Germline CDR1 reads SGHRS; CDR2 reads YFSETQ. CDR3 size: 15 residues. V was pared by 3 bases and J by 4 bases, with 3 bases of the junction left unmatched. The CDR3 region is CASSSLAGGYNEQFF. Written as DNA, the CDR3 is TGCGCCAGCAGCTCCCTAGCGGGGGGATACAATGAGCAGTTCTTC.

This rearrangement joins TRBV7-8 to TRBJ1-6; D might be TRBD1 (5 bases). Looked up from germline, CDR1 is SGHVS and CDR2 is FQNEAQ. The CDR3 runs to 15 residues. V was cut by 7 bases and J by 6 bases, with 16 bases left in between. CDR3 sequence reads: CASNTGGSANSPLHF. CDR3 nucleotide sequence: TGTGCCAGCAACACCGGGGGGTCGGCTAATTCACCCCTCCACTTT.

This clone was observed a few times. This sequence joins TRBV11-2 and TRBJ2-7; D is ambiguous. In germline, CDR1 is SGHAT, CDR2 FQNNGV. CDR3 length equals 14 residues. V gave up 1 base and J gave up 0 bases, with 7 bases separating them. The CDR3 reads CASSLGYSSYEQYF. The DNA of the CDR3 is TGTGCCAGCAGCTTAGGGTACAGCTCCTACGAGCAGTACTTC. The complete variable domain, with remaining parts taken from reference TRBV11-2 and TRBJ2-7, reads EAGVAQSPRYKIIEKRQSVAFWCNPISGHATLYWYQQILGQGPKLLIQFQNNGVVDDSQLPKDRFSAERLKGVDSTLKIQPAKLEDSAVYLCASSLGYSSYEQYFGPGTRLTVT.

The rearrangement joins TRBV7-2 to TRBJ2-1, with D perhaps matching TRBD2 (6 bases). Germline loops: CDR1 SGHTA, CDR2 FQGNSA. Between the trimmed V and J ends, which lost 8 bases and 10 bases, there was a span of 15 bases. This CDR3 has 12 residues. The CDR3 here is CASPPNRGEQFF. CDR3 nucleotides: TGTGCCAGCCCTCCGAACCGGGGGGAGCAGTTCTTC.

This clone was seen more than once but under ten times. CDR3 amino acids: CASSQIGGNTEAFF. CDR3 in DNA: TGCGCCAGCAGCCAAATAGGGGGGAACACTGAAGCTTTCTTT. The rearrangement links TRBV4-1 to TRBJ1-1; D is perhaps TRBD1 (6 bases). Germline assignment: CDR1 MGHRA and CDR2 YSYEKL. V gave up 2 bases and J gave up 1 base, with 8 bases separating them. The CDR3 sequence is 14 residues long.

CDR3 in amino acids: CASSGGNQPQHF. The CDR3 nucleotides read TGCGCCAGCAGTGGCGGCAATCAGCCCCAGCATTTT. The V and J genes are TRBV10-2 and TRBJ1-5; D remains unclear. The CDR3 has 12 residues. V lost 4 bases, J lost 2 bases, and 3 bases lay in between. Germline V CDR1 and CDR2: WSHSY, SAAADI.

The V call is TRBV28, the J call TRBJ2-5; 9 nucleotides line up with TRBD2. Germline V gene sequence: CDR1 MDHEN, CDR2 SYDVKM. This CDR3 region has 17 residues. V dropped 1 base and J dropped 9; count of bases not matched to a gene: 15. The CDR3 coding sequence is TGTGCCAGCAGTTTATTCGGGCTAGCGGGGTTAGAGCGGGCCCAGTACTTC. It is translated as CASSLFGLAGLERAQYF.

The chain carries TRBV7-9 and TRBJ2-5; no clear D gene. V lost 1 base to trimming and J lost 2 bases, with 11 bases between them. CDR3 length: 15 amino acids. Germline CDR1 SEHNR, CDR2 FQNEAQ (reference sequence). The CDR3 is CASSLGGVGQETQYF. The CDR3 region has the DNA TGTGCCAGCAGCTTAGGAGGTGTCGGGCAAGAGACCCAGTACTTC. Using reference TRBV7-9 and TRBJ2-5 for the parts outside the CDR3, the full variable domain is DTGVSQNPRHKITKRGQNVTFRCDPISEHNRLYWYRQTLGQGPEFLTYFQNEAQLEKSRLLSDRFSAERPKGSFSTLEIQRTEQGDSAMYLCASSLGGVGQETQYFGPGTRLLVL.

The chain employs TRBV11-3 and TRBJ1-5; D perhaps matches TRBD1 (6 bases). The length of the CDR3 is 13 residues. Germline V gene lookup returns CDR1 SGHNT and CDR2 YENEEA. The V end lost 9 bases, the J end lost 7 bases, and 16 bases lay between the germline ends. CDR3 in amino acids: CARGDRSPQPQHF. In DNA form, the CDR3 reads TGTGCCAGGGGAGACAGGAGCCCCCAGCCCCAGCATTTT.

The gene calls are TRBV6-1 and TRBJ1-1, with D perhaps TRBD1 (6 bases). V was trimmed by 3 bases and J by 3 bases, leaving 8 bases between them. This CDR3 has 13 amino acids. Germline CDR1 reads MNHNS; CDR2 reads SASEGT. CDR3 loop: CASSDRGDTEAFF. The CDR3 DNA reads TGTGCCAGCAGTGACAGGGGCGACACTGAAGCTTTCTTT.

The count of this clone is one. CDR3 bases: TGTGCCAGCAGTTTTGAGGGTGTGGGGTATGGCTACACCTTC. It specifies CASSFEGVGYGYTF. The chain is built from TRBV28 and TRBJ1-2, with unresolved D. CDR1 and CDR2 from the germline V gene are MDHEN and SYDVKM. The CDR3 is made up of 14 amino acids. V gave up 3 bases and J gave up 5 bases, with 13 bases separating them.

This clone has just a few counts. The chain uses TRBV6-6 and TRBJ1-3; D may be TRBD1 (5 bases). V lost 7 bases, J lost 3 bases, and 13 bases lay in between. In germline, CDR1 is MNHNY, CDR2 SVGAGI (reference sequence). The CDR3 has 14 residues. CDR3 region: CASTNGGYGNTIYF. For the CDR3, the DNA is TGTGCCAGCACCAACGGGGGGTATGGAAACACCATATATTTT.

This clone occurred once. V gene TRBV5-1 combines with J gene TRBJ2-2, with TRBD2 as a possible D gene (5 bases). V gave up 0 bases and J gave up 6 bases, with 9 bases separating them. The germline gives CDR1 SGHRS, CDR2 YFSETQ. The CDR3 is 14 amino acids. The DNA of the CDR3 is TGCGCCAGCAGCTTGGTAGGAGGCGCCGGGGAGCTGTTTTTT. This gives the protein CASSLVGGAGELFF.

The CDR3: CASTPALRDTEAFF. Written as DNA, the CDR3 is TGTGCCAGCACTCCCGCCCTACGAGACACTGAAGCTTTCTTT. The J gene is TRBJ1-1, the V gene TRBV7-9; D not resolved. This CDR3 has 14 amino acids. V was trimmed by 7 bases and J by 3 bases, leaving 15 bases between them. Germline CDR1 SEHNR, CDR2 FQNEAQ (reference sequence).

This clone was observed a single time. This chain joins TRBV27 and TRBJ1-1; unclear D gene. The CDR3 length is 14 residues. Germline CDR1 MNHEY, CDR2 SMNVEV (reference sequence). Trimming left V 5 bases short and J 3 bases short, with 13 bases between. For the CDR3, the DNA is TGTGCCAGCAGTACCCGGGTTTTCGACACTGAAGCTTTCTTT. Encoded protein: CASSTRVFDTEAFF.

This rearrangement joins TRBV28 to TRBJ2-7, with 9 bases identical to TRBD2. This CDR3 has 16 amino acids. Germline V gene sequence: CDR1 MDHEN, CDR2 SYDVKM. V shed 8 bases, J shed 5 bases, and the junction held 16 bases outside the gene matches. CDR3 sequence (DNA): TGTGCCAGCGGGCTCCTAGCGGGACGGATTCGGGACGAGCAGTACTTC. Translation: CASGLLAGRIRDEQYF.

The chain joins TRBV6-6 to TRBJ2-5; D is possibly TRBD2 (7 bases). This CDR3 spans 14 amino acids. Trimming took 5 bases from V and 5 from J, leaving 15 bases between them. Germline loops: CDR1 MNHNY, CDR2 SVGAGI (reference sequence). The CDR3 sequence: CASSPEQGGETQYF. CDR3 bases: TGTGCCAGCAGTCCCGAACAGGGAGGGGAGACCCAGTACTTC.

The V gene is TRBV28, the J gene TRBJ2-7, with 9 bases that match TRBD2. Germline-derived CDR1 and CDR2 are MDHEN and SYDVKM. The CDR3 totals 14 residues. V shed 2 bases and J 2 bases; nucleotides not matched to a gene: 1. This CDR3 is CASSLGGGAYEQYF. The DNA of the CDR3 is TGTGCCAGCAGTTTAGGCGGGGGGGCCTACGAGCAGTACTTC. Full variable domain (missing parts from reference TRBV28 and TRBJ2-7): DVKVTQSSRYLVKRTGEKVFLECVQDMDHENMFWYRQDPGLGLRLIYFSYDVKMKEKGDIPEGYSVSREKKERFSLILESASTNQTSMYLCASSLGGGAYEQYFGPGTRLTVT.

The chain has TRBV5-4 and TRBJ2-7, with a possible D match to TRBD2 (5 bases). This CDR3 region has 19 residues. Germline V gene data show CDR1 as SGHNT and CDR2 as YYREEE (reference sequence). Trimming removed 3 bases from V and 0 bases from J, with 25 bases in between. CDR3 nucleotides: TGTGCCAGCAGCTCTGGACTCGATTTTGGATCCCTAAGCTCCTACGAGCAGTACTTC. It translates to CASSSGLDFGSLSSYEQYF.

On this clone itself: Its ends do not fully match the called genes, so a read error is possible. The chain recombines TRBV6-6 with TRBJ1-4, with no clear D. The CDR3 covers 11 residues. From germline, CDR1 is MNHNY and CDR2 SVGAGI (reference sequence). The CDR3 coding sequence is TGTGCCAGCAGTAGCAATGAAAAACTGCTTTTT. This gives the protein CASSSNEKLLF.

The chain uses TRBV9 and TRBJ2-5; 9 bases align to TRBD2. This CDR3 contains 14 residues. V lost 2 bases to trimming and J lost 9 bases; unmatched junction nucleotides: 8. CDR1 is SGDLS, CDR2 YYNGEE, per germline. CDR3 nucleotide sequence: TGTGCCAGCAGCGTGGGTAGCGGGAGTATGGCCCAGTACTTC. As protein: CASSVGSGSMAQYF.

The chain recombines TRBV7-9 with TRBJ2-1; 8 bases are shared with TRBD1. This CDR3 comprises 13 residues. Germline V lookup: CDR1 SEHNR, CDR2 FQNEAQ (reference sequence). The V segment lost 5 bases and the J segment 9 bases; nucleotides outside the gene matches: 6. The CDR3 loop reads CASSPRTGFEQFF. The DNA of the CDR3 is TGTGCCAGCAGCCCTCGGACAGGGTTTGAGCAGTTCTTC.

The chain links TRBV5-4 to TRBJ1-1, with D possibly TRBD1 on 5 matching bases. CDR3 size: 15 residues. Trimming cost V 0 bases and J 5 bases, with 14 bases left between them. The germline CDR1 and CDR2 sequences are SGHNT and YYREEE (reference sequence). The CDR3 coding sequence is TGTGCCAGCAGCTTGGTCGCCGGGGGAGAAACTGAAGCTTTCTTT. Translated, it gives CASSLVAGGETEAFF.

The CDR3 is CASSPGQLLTYEQYF. The CDR3 DNA reads TGTGCCAGCAGCCCAGGACAGCTCCTTACCTACGAGCAGTACTTC. The chain carries TRBV7-9 and TRBJ2-7, with D possibly matching TRBD1 (6 bases). The CDR3 consists of 15 residues. V shed 5 bases and J shed 2 bases, with 16 bases lying between them. CDR1 is SEHNR, CDR2 FQNEAQ, per germline (reference sequence).

V and J are TRBV27 and TRBJ1-1; D might be TRBD1 (6 bases). V shed 7 bases and J shed 0 bases, with 12 bases lying between them. The CDR3 totals 14 residues. The V gene's germline CDR1 is MNHEY and CDR2 SMNVEV (reference sequence). The CDR3 protein is CASKMGHLNTEAFF. The CDR3 region has the DNA TGTGCCAGCAAAATGGGACACTTGAACACTGAAGCTTTCTTT.

The chain is built from TRBV6-1 and TRBJ2-3, with TRBD1 as a possible D gene (6 bases). Looked up from germline, CDR1 is MNHNS and CDR2 is SASEGT. V lost 4 bases and J lost 3, with 14 bases in between. CDR3 length: 15 amino acids. CDR3: CASSATGPGTDTQYF. Written as DNA, the CDR3 is TGTGCCAGCAGTGCGACAGGTCCCGGGACAGATACGCAGTATTTT.